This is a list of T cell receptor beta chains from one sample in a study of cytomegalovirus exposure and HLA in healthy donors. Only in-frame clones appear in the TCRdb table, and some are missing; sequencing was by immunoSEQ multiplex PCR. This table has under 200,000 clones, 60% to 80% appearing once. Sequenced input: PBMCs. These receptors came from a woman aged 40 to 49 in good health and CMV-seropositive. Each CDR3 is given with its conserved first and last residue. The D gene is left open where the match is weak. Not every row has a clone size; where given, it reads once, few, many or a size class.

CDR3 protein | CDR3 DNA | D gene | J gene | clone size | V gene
CASSYTSGGYYEQYF | TGTGCCAGCAGCTACACCTCGGGTGGATACTACGAGCAGTACTTC | - | TRBJ2-7 | - | TRBV11-2
CASSLGLGARSSYNEQFF | TGTGCCAGCAGCTTAGGGTTGGGGGCCCGAAGCTCCTACAATGAGCAGTTCTTC | - | TRBJ2-1 | - | TRBV5-5
CASRLQGNQPQHF | TGTGCCAGCAGACTACAGGGCAATCAGCCCCAGCATTTT | - | TRBJ1-5 | - | TRBV5-5
CASMRTFGGRSSYNEQFF | TGTGCCAGCATGCGGACATTCGGGGGGCGGAGCTCCTACAATGAGCAGTTCTTC | - | TRBJ2-1 | - | TRBV2
CASSYGRHRLEKLFF | TGTGCCAGCAGTTACGGTCGGCACAGATTAGAAAAACTGTTTTTT | - | TRBJ1-4 | few | TRBV6-5
CASGHDRGLNTGELFF | TGTGCTAGTGGCCACGACAGGGGACTTAACACCGGGGAGCTGTTTTTT | TRBD1 | TRBJ2-2 | - | TRBV12-5
CASIPLSGRNEQFF | TGTGCCAGTATCCCCCTAAGCGGGCGCAATGAGCAGTTCTTC | - | TRBJ2-1 | - | TRBV19
CASSEVSVYNEQFF | TGTGCCAGCAGTGAAGTGTCAGTCTACAATGAGCAGTTCTTC | - | TRBJ2-1 | - | TRBV2
CASSYGAGGPQETQYF | TGTGCCAGCAGTTACGGGGCAGGGGGCCCCCAAGAGACCCAGTACTTC | TRBD1 | TRBJ2-5 | - | TRBV6-6
CASSPRTLLGDEQFF | TGTGCCAGCAGCCCTAGAACCCTGTTAGGCGATGAGCAGTTCTTC | - | TRBJ2-1 | - | TRBV28
CASTSGLPTDTQYF | TGTGCCAGCACCTCAGGGCTCCCCACAGATACGCAGTATTTT | - | TRBJ2-3 | - | TRBV6-5
CASSLSSASGRNEQFF | TGTGCCAGCAGCTTGTCGTCGGCTAGCGGGAGGAATGAGCAGTTCTTC | TRBD2 | TRBJ2-1 | - | TRBV5-4
CASSPLEMNTEAFF | TGTGCCAGCTCACCCCTTGAGATGAACACTGAAGCTTTCTTT | - | TRBJ1-1 | - | TRBV18
CASSPQPGKTEAFF | TGTGCCAGCAGCCCCCAGCCGGGGAAAACTGAAGCTTTCTTT | - | TRBJ1-1 | - | TRBV27
CASSYSRGGGFLF | TGTGCCAGCAGTTACTCGAGGGGAGGGGGTTTCCTCTTT | - | TRBJ1-1 | - | TRBV6-5
CASSFAGNTEAFF | TGTGCCAGCAGCTTCGCAGGGAACACTGAAGCTTTCTTT | - | TRBJ1-1 | - | TRBV7-9
CAWSGWTGETQYF | TGTGCCTGGAGTGGGTGGACAGGGGAGACCCAGTACTTC | TRBD1 | TRBJ2-5 | - | TRBV30
CASSVGVVSPQHF | TGTGCCAGCAGCGTAGGAGTCGTGAGCCCCCAGCATTTT | - | TRBJ1-5 | few | TRBV9
CASSLWGGETQYF | TGTGCCAGCAGCTTGTGGGGGGGAGAGACCCAGTACTTC | TRBD2 | TRBJ2-5 | - | TRBV5-6
CSASSKETQYF | TGCAGTGCTAGTTCAAAAGAGACCCAGTACTTC | - | TRBJ2-5 | - | TRBV20-1
CASSSIGLHRGYTF | TGTGCCAGCAGCTCCATTGGCCTGCACCGAGGCTACACCTTC | - | TRBJ1-2 | - | TRBV7-9
CASSQDWDSRSGNTIYF | TGTGCCAGCAGCCAAGATTGGGACAGTCGCTCTGGAAACACCATATATTTT | TRBD1 | TRBJ1-3 | few | TRBV4-2
CASSLERTGFYNEQFF | TGTGCCAGCAGCTTAGAACGTACAGGGTTCTACAATGAGCAGTTCTTC | - | TRBJ2-1 | - | TRBV7-9
CSVVRVGEQYF | TGCAGCGTTGTGAGGGTCGGCGAGCAGTACTTC | - | TRBJ2-7 | - | TRBV29-1
CSTRDSEAFF | TGCAGCACCCGGGACAGTGAAGCTTTCTTT | TRBD1 | TRBJ1-1 | - | TRBV29-1
CASSEARQGGFLETQYF | TGTGCCAGCAGTGAAGCCAGACAGGGGGGTTTTTTAGAGACCCAGTACTTC | TRBD1 | TRBJ2-5 | - | TRBV6-1
CASSFSGTSGGGSYNEQFF | TGTGCCAGCAGCTTCTCCGGGACTAGCGGGGGGGGCTCCTACAATGAGCAGTTCTTC | TRBD2 | TRBJ2-1 | - | TRBV11-1
CASSAVVTLGANYGYTF | TGTGCCAGCTCAGCGGTCGTAACCCTCGGAGCTAACTATGGCTACACCTTC | - | TRBJ1-2 | - | TRBV18
CASSPNSGSPGELFF | TGCGCCAGCAGCCCAAATAGCGGGAGCCCCGGGGAGCTGTTTTTT | TRBD2 | TRBJ2-2 | - | TRBV5-1
CASSLAGDRTYEQYF | TGCGCCAGCAGCTTGGCCGGGGACAGGACCTACGAGCAGTACTTC | TRBD1 | TRBJ2-7 | - | TRBV5-1
CASSSRQGGATEAFF | TGTGCCAGCAGCTCCCGACAGGGGGGAGCAACTGAAGCTTTCTTT | TRBD1 | TRBJ1-1 | - | TRBV6-5
CASSPDRGRGGKQFF | TGCGCCAGCAGCCCAGACAGGGGCAGGGGAGGGAAGCAGTTCTTC | - | TRBJ2-1 | once | TRBV4-1
CASTSRAWGASTGELFF | TGTGCCAGCACCTCCCGGGCGTGGGGCGCCAGCACCGGGGAGCTGTTTTTT | - | TRBJ2-2 | - | TRBV7-9
CASSHIGTGLLTDTQYF | TGTGCCAGCAGCCACATAGGGACAGGGCTTCTCACAGATACGCAGTATTTT | TRBD1 | TRBJ2-3 | - | TRBV4-2
CASSVSRASYGYTF | TGTGCCAGCAGTGTCTCCAGGGCGTCCTATGGCTACACCTTC | - | TRBJ1-2 | - | TRBV6-1
CASSFLKAGGVSEQFF | TGTGCCAGCAGTTTTTTGAAGGCGGGAGGGGTCTCTGAGCAGTTCTTC | TRBD2 | TRBJ2-1 | - | TRBV28
CASSLWVGQSYEQYF | TGTGCCAGCAGTTTATGGGTGGGGCAGAGCTACGAGCAGTACTTC | - | TRBJ2-7 | few | TRBV27
CATSPGTVQETQYF | TGTGCCACCAGCCCTGGGACAGTTCAAGAGACCCAGTACTTC | TRBD1 | TRBJ2-5 | - | TRBV15
CASSPGTGTSTDTQYF | TGCGCCAGCAGCCCGGGGACAGGCACTAGCACAGATACGCAGTATTTT | TRBD1 | TRBJ2-3 | - | TRBV5-1
CASHGAGVSREQYF | TGTGCCAGTCATGGTGCGGGAGTCTCGAGGGAGCAGTACTTC | TRBD2 | TRBJ2-7 | - | TRBV6-1
CASSVGGANQPQHF | TGCGCCAGCAGCGTGGGGGGGGCAAATCAGCCCCAGCATTTT | - | TRBJ1-5 | - | TRBV4-1
CASSETGNTEAFF | TGTGCCAGCAGTGAGACTGGGAACACTGAAGCTTTCTTT | - | TRBJ1-1 | - | TRBV6-1
CASSEVPAGGVGYTF | TGTGCCAGCAGTGAGGTCCCGGCGGGGGGAGTTGGCTACACCTTC | - | TRBJ1-2 | - | TRBV6-1
CASSPQTGYNEQFF | TGTGCCAGCAGCCCTCAGACTGGCTACAATGAGCAGTTCTTC | - | TRBJ2-1 | - | TRBV7-6
CASRWGDHGYTF | TGTGCCAGCAGATGGGGGGACCATGGCTACACCTTC | - | TRBJ1-2 | - | TRBV28
CASSSTRQVTGELFF | TGTGCCAGCAGCTCGACGAGACAGGTCACCGGGGAGCTGTTTTTT | - | TRBJ2-2 | - | TRBV5-6
CASSLVAGSSYEQYF | TGTGCCAGCAGCTTAGTAGCGGGAAGCTCCTACGAGCAGTACTTC | TRBD2 | TRBJ2-7 | once | TRBV7-3
CASSYGTGPYGYTF | TGTGCCAGCAGTTATGGGACAGGTCCATATGGCTACACCTTC | TRBD1 | TRBJ1-2 | - | TRBV6-5